These 8 T cell receptor beta chains share one sample of origin, sequenced in a study of T cell repertoires in cytomegalovirus infection. TCRdb reanalysed the reads using MiXCR and keeps one entry per CDR3 protein. Of roughly 190,000 distinct CDR3 sequences in the sample, roughly 9% were seen once. Material for sequencing was PBMCs. These receptors were obtained from a human donor in good health (CMV status not recorded). Some clones in this sample may be carry-over from other donors' samples.

This clonotype was detected many times. The CDR3 bases are TGTGCCGGAGCTAGCGGGAGTGGGGACGAGCAGTACTTC. It specifies CAGASGSGDEQYF. This chain joins TRBV28 and TRBJ2-7; 10 bases match TRBD2. Germline-derived CDR1 and CDR2 are MDHEN and SYDVKM. After removal of 11 bases from V and 5 bases from J, the junction contained 9 bases not matched to a gene. The CDR3 has 13 amino acids.

In its sample, this clonotype was seen many times. V and J are TRBV5-6 and TRBJ1-2, with TRBD1 identical over 9 bases. V lost 4 bases, J lost 5 bases, and 9 bases stayed unmatched. The V gene's germline CDR1 is SGHDT and CDR2 YYEEEE. This CDR3 is built from 15 residues. The CDR3 nucleotides read TGTGCCAGCAGCCCCCCCACAGGGGGCAAGTATGGCTACACCTTC. Translated: CASSPPTGGKYGYTF.

This clonotype was observed a handful of times. The chain has TRBV19 and TRBJ2-1; D might be TRBD2 (5 bases). The V end was cut by 6 bases, the J end by 3 bases, with 9 bases between. The CDR3 spans 13 residues. Germline CDR1 reads LNHDA; CDR2 reads SQIVND (reference sequence). The CDR3 bases are TGTGCCAGTAGCAGAACTAGCTACAATGAGCAGTTCTTC. Translation: CASSRTSYNEQFF.

This clonotype was detected ten times or more. The rearrangement joins TRBV6-6 to TRBJ2-1; TRBD1 agrees at 8 bases. V shed 5 bases, J shed 7 bases, and the junction held 4 bases outside the gene matches. The CDR3 totals 13 residues. CDR1 MNHNY and CDR2 SVGAGI come from the germline V gene (reference sequence). The CDR3 loop reads CASSKTGVNEQFF. The CDR3 DNA sequence: TGTGCCAGCAGTAAGACAGGGGTAAATGAGCAGTTCTTC.

CDR3 sequence (DNA): TGCAGTGCTAGCGACGACTCCCGGGCGACAGATACGCAGTATTTT. It yields the protein CSASDDSRATDTQYF. The gene calls are TRBV20-1 and TRBJ2-3; no clear D gene. Germline V gives CDR1 DFQATT, CDR2 SNEGSKA (reference sequence). Between the trimmed V and J ends, which lost 3 bases and 3 bases, there was a span of 16 bases. CDR3 length: 15 amino acids.

The chain employs TRBV20-1 and TRBJ2-1, with TRBD1 matching over 8 bases. The CDR3 is made up of 13 amino acids. After removal of 5 bases from V and 4 bases from J, the junction contained 4 bases not matched to a gene. CDR1 and CDR2 from the germline V gene are DFQATT and SNEGSKA (reference sequence). DNA for the CDR3: TGCAGTGCTGGACAGGGTTGGTACAATGAGCAGTTCTTC. Protein: CSAGQGWYNEQFF.

The chain joins TRBV29-1 to TRBJ1-2, with TRBD1 identical over 10 bases. J lost 7 bases, V lost 2 bases, and 13 bases had no gene match. The length of the CDR3 is 16 residues. CDR1 and CDR2 from the germline V gene are SQVTM and ANQGSEA. In nucleotides, the CDR3 is TGCAGCGTTGAACCCACAACCTGGACAGGGGGAAGTGGCTACACCTTC. Residues: CSVEPTTWTGGSGYTF.

Points on this clonotype: A junction boundary mismatches the germline segment, possibly from a read error. The chain has TRBV11-2 and TRBJ1-4; maybe TRBD1 (6 bases). From germline, CDR1 is SGHAT and CDR2 FQNNGV. The CDR3 has 20 amino acids. CDR3 coding DNA: TGTGCCAGCAGCTTCCCTCGGGATCTTGGGACACTTTCAACTAATGAAAAACTGCTTTTT. Amino acids: CASSFPRDLGTLSTNEKLLF.